One and the same sample provided the 4 T cell receptor beta chains below, sequenced in a study of beta chain features in type 1 diabetes. The sequenced template was cDNA made from the entire isolated RNA. Produced via immunoSEQ multiplex PCR; TCRdb's table is partial and in-frame only. The table includes approximately 170,000 clones, about 9.1% detected once. Sequencing used central memory CD4+ T cells from blood. All receptors derive from a woman under 30 in good health.

This clone was counted between two and nine times. The rearrangement uses TRBV5-1 and TRBJ2-1; a possible D gene is TRBD2 (5 bases). The CDR3 covers 13 residues. Trimming stripped 1 base from V and 10 bases from J, with 12 bases between. Germline V CDR1 and CDR2: SGHRS, YFSETQ. CDR3 residues: CASSLMASQEQFF. CDR3 nucleotide sequence: TGCGCCAGCAGCTTGATGGCTAGCCAGGAGCAGTTCTTC.

The J gene is TRBJ2-5, the V gene TRBV2, with TRBD2 matching 14 bases. The V gene end was trimmed by 5 bases and the J gene end by 6 bases; junction bases not matched to a gene: 8. CDR1 is SNHLY and CDR2 is FYNNEI in the germline V gene. The CDR3 runs to 16 residues. The CDR3: CASSQTSGGAFQTQYF. The CDR3 bases are TGTGCCAGCAGTCAGACTAGCGGGGGGGCATTCCAGACCCAGTACTTC.

This clone occurred a few times. The V call is TRBV7-3, the J call TRBJ2-2; the match to TRBD1 covers 10 bases. J lost 4 bases, V lost 4 bases, and 18 bases had no gene match. This CDR3 comprises 20 residues. Germline lookup yields CDR1 SGHTA and CDR2 FQGTGA. This chain's CDR3 is CASSSPSGGQGRVRTGELFF. The CDR3 DNA follows: TGTGCCAGCAGCTCCCCTTCAGGGGGACAGGGGCGAGTTCGCACCGGGGAGCTGTTTTTT.

This clone was found a few times. The chain links TRBV5-1 to TRBJ2-7, with 10 bases aligning to TRBD2. Per germline, CDR1 SGHRS and CDR2 YFSETQ. CDR3 length: 14 residues. J lost 2 bases, V lost 8 bases, and 7 bases had no gene match. The CDR3 spells CASSPTSGAYEQYF. The CDR3 nucleotides are TGCGCCAGTTCGCCAACTAGCGGGGCCTACGAGCAGTACTTC.